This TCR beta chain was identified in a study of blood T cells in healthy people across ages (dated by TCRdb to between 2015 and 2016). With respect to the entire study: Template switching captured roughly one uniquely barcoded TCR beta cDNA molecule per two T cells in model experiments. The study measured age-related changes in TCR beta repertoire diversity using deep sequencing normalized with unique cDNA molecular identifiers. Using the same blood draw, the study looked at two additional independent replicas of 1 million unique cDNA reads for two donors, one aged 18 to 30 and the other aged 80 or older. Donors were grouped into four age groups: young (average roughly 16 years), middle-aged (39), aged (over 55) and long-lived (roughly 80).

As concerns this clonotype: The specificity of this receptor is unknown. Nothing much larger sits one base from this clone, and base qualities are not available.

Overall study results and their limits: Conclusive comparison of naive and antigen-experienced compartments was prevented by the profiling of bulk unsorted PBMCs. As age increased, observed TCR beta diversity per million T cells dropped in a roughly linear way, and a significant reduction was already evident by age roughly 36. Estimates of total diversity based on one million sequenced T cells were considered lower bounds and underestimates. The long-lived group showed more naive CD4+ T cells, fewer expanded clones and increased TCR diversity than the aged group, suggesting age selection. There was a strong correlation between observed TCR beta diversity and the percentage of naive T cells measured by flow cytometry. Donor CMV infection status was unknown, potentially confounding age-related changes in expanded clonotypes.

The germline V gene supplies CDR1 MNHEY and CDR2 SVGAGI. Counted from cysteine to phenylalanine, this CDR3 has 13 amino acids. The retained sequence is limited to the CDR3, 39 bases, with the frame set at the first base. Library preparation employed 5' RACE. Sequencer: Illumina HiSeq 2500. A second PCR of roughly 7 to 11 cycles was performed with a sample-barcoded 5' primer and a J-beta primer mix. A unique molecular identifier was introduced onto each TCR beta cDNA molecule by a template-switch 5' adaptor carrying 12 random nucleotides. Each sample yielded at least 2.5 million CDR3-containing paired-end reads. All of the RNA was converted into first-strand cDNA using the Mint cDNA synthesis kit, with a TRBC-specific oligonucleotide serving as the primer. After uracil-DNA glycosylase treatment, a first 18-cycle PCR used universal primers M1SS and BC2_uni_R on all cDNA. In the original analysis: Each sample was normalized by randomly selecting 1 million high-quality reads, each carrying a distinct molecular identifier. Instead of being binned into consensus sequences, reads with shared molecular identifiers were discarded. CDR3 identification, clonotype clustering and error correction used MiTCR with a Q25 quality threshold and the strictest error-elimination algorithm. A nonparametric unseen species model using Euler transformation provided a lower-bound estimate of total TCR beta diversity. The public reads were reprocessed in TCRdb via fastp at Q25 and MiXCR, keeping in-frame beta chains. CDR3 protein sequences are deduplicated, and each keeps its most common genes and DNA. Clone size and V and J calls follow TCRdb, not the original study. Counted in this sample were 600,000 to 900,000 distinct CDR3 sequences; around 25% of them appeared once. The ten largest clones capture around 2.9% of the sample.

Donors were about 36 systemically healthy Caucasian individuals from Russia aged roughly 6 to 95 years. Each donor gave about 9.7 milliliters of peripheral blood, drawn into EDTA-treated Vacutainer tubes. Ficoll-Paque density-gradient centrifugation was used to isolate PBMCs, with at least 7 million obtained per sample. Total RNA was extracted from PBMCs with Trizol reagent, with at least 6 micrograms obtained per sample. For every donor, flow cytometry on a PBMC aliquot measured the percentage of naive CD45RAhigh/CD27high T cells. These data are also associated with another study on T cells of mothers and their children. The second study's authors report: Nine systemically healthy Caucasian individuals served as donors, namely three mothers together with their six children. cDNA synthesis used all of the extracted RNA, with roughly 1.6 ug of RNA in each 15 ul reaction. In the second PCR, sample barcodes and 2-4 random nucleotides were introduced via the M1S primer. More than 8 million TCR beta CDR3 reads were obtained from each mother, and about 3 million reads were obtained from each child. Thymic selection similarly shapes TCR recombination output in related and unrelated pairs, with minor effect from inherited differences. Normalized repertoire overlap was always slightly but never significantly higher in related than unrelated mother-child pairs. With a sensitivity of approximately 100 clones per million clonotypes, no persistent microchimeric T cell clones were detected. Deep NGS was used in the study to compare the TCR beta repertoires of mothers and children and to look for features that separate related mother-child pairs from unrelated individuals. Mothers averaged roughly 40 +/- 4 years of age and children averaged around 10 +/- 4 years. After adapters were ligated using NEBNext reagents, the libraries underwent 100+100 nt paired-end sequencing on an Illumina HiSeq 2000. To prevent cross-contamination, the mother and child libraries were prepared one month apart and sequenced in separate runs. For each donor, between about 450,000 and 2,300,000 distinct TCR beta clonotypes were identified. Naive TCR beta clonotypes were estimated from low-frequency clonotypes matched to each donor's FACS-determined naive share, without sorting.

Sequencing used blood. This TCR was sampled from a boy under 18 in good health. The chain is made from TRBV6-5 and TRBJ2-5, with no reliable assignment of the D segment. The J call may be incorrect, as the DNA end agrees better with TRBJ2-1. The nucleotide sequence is TGTGCCAGCAGACGCCTACAGCACAATGAGCAGTTCTTC. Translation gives CASRRLQHNEQFF.